One and the same sample provided the 27 T cell receptor beta chains below, sequenced in a study of cytomegalovirus exposure and HLA in healthy donors. PCR primers comprised 60 Vbeta and 13 Jbeta primers. The table came from immunoSEQ multiplex PCR; TCRdb's copy has only in-frame clones and leaves some out. Among about 150,000 clones listed, 70% to 80% were seen once. Source material: PBMCs. These receptors all come from a man aged 30-40 years in good health and CMV-seropositive.

The V and J genes are TRBV25-1 and TRBJ2-2, with unresolved D. Germline V gives CDR1 MGHDK, CDR2 SYGVNS. There are 11 residues in the CDR3. Trimming pared 5 bases from V and 6 bases from J, leaving 4 bases between. CDR3 nucleotide sequence: TGTGCCAGCAGTTTATCCGGGGAGCTGTTTTTT. Residues: CASSLSGELFF.

The rearrangement uses TRBV19 and TRBJ1-1; D gene unclear. With 7 bases removed from V and 0 bases from J, the gap between germline ends came to 15 bases. Germline lookup yields CDR1 LNHDA and CDR2 SQIVND (reference sequence). CDR3 size: 15 residues. CDR3 amino acids: CASISGRILNTEAFF. CDR3 in DNA: TGTGCCAGTATCTCGGGAAGGATCCTGAACACTGAAGCTTTCTTT.

This chain joins TRBV7-9 and TRBJ2-5; weak D call: TRBD2 (5 bases). Looked up from germline, CDR1 is SEHNR and CDR2 is FQNEAQ (reference sequence). Trimming took 5 bases from V and 5 from J, leaving 24 bases between them. CDR3 size: 17 residues. The DNA for the CDR3 is TGTGCCAGCAGCCCCCACCCTGGTTGGCTGGGAGCCGAGACCCAGTACTTC. Translated: CASSPHPGWLGAETQYF.

The chain uses TRBV15 and TRBJ1-5; D possibly corresponds to TRBD1 (5 bases). The V and J ends lost 2 bases and 0 bases respectively, with 14 bases between them. Germline assignment: CDR1 LNHNV and CDR2 YYDKDF (reference sequence). CDR3 size: 17 residues. CDR3 nucleotide sequence: TGTGCCACCAGCAGACTATATGGGGGGAATAGCAATCAGCCCCAGCATTTT. Residues: CATSRLYGGNSNQPQHF.

J is TRBJ1-5 and V is TRBV5-6; 7 nucleotides line up with TRBD1. Germline V CDR1 and CDR2: SGHDT, YYEEEE. This CDR3 region has 15 residues. Trimming at V came to 0 bases and at J to 7 bases, leaving 7 bases not matched to a gene. The CDR3 spells CASSLGRGRRQPQHF. In DNA, the CDR3 is TGTGCCAGCAGCTTGGGGAGGGGGCGCAGGCAGCCCCAGCATTTT.

The chain couples TRBV7-3 to TRBJ2-1; possibly TRBD1 for D (6 bases). Germline V gives CDR1 SGHTA, CDR2 FQGTGA. Trimming shortened V by 4 bases and J by 0 bases, and 10 bases separated the two germline ends. This CDR3 is built from 15 residues. In DNA, the CDR3 is TGTGCCAGCAGCTCCCCCAGGGGCTCCTACAATGAGCAGTTCTTC. This codes for CASSSPRGSYNEQFF.

The J gene is TRBJ2-2, the V gene TRBV27; 11 nucleotides match TRBD2. CDR1 and CDR2 (germline): MNHEY, SMNVEV (reference sequence). The V segment lost 2 bases and the J segment 3 bases; nucleotides outside the gene matches: 5. The CDR3 is 17 amino acids. Here the CDR3 reads CASSLRGLAVHTGELFF. CDR3 sequence (DNA): TGTGCCAGCAGTTTAAGGGGACTAGCGGTACACACCGGGGAGCTGTTTTTT.

The J gene is TRBJ1-6, the V gene TRBV7-2, with 9 bases matching TRBD1. Germline lookup yields CDR1 SGHTA and CDR2 FQGNSA. The CDR3 extends over 14 amino acids. V lost 5 bases to trimming and J lost 8 bases; unmatched junction nucleotides: 4. CDR3 in amino acids: CASSPGTGYSPLHF. The DNA for the CDR3 is TGTGCCAGCAGCCCCGGGACAGGGTATTCACCCCTCCACTTT.

V is TRBV10-2 and J is TRBJ2-6; 8 bases line up with TRBD2. With V trimmed by 5 bases and J by 0 bases, 3 bases remained unmatched. Germline values: CDR1 WSHSY, CDR2 SAAADI. The CDR3 is 16 amino acids. Here the CDR3 reads CASSRGGASGANVLTF. The CDR3 DNA sequence: TGCGCCAGCAGTCGGGGGGGAGCCTCTGGGGCCAACGTCCTGACTTTC.

This chain uses TRBV12-5 with TRBJ1-2; 7 bases are a match to TRBD1. J lost 4 bases, V lost 5 bases, and 13 bases had no gene match. The CDR3 spans 16 residues. The germline V gene has CDR1 LGHNT and CDR2 FRNRAP. CDR3 loop: CASGHPGQVLGYGYTF. In DNA, the CDR3 is TGTGCTAGTGGTCACCCCGGACAGGTCCTCGGCTATGGCTACACCTTC.

In DNA, the CDR3 is TGTGCCAGCAGCCCTTTCGGGACAGGGAACACCGGGGAGCTGTTTTTT. It is translated as CASSPFGTGNTGELFF. The V gene is TRBV11-3, the J gene TRBJ2-2; TRBD1 matches 8 bases. Trimming took 5 bases from V and 1 from J; bases not matched to a gene: 6. Germline V gives CDR1 SGHNT, CDR2 YENEEA. The CDR3 covers 16 residues.

The chain combines TRBV30 with TRBJ1-1; D may be TRBD1 (6 bases). The CDR3 is made up of 16 amino acids. Germline-derived CDR1 and CDR2 are GTSNPN and SVGIG (reference sequence). V lost 0 bases and J 6 bases, leaving 20 bases between the germline ends. CDR3 loop: CAWSVGGAGGRSEAFF. The CDR3 DNA is TGTGCCTGGAGTGTCGGCGGGGCGGGGGGCAGGTCTGAAGCTTTCTTT.

This chain uses TRBV4-1 with TRBJ2-7; 10 positions match TRBD2. The V gene end was trimmed by 0 bases and the J gene end by 7 bases; junction bases not matched to a gene: 9. The CDR3 is 16 amino acids. Germline CDR1 and CDR2: MGHRA and YSYEKL. The CDR3 is CASSQDGLAGAGEQYF. The CDR3 coding sequence is TGCGCCAGCAGCCAAGATGGGCTAGCGGGAGCGGGGGAGCAGTACTTC.

Here the CDR3 reads CASSLVAGSYNEQFF. The CDR3 DNA reads as TGTGCCAGCAGCTTAGTAGCGGGAAGCTACAATGAGCAGTTCTTC. The V call is TRBV7-6, the J call TRBJ2-1, with 8 bases aligning to TRBD2. After removal of 1 base from V and 3 bases from J, the junction contained 2 bases not matched to a gene. This CDR3 region has 15 residues. Germline CDR1 and CDR2: SGHVS and FNYEAQ.

The V and J genes are TRBV19 and TRBJ2-7, with D perhaps matching TRBD2 (6 bases). The CDR3 consists of 14 residues. The V end was cut by 5 bases, the J end by 0 bases, with 11 bases between. The germline V gene encodes CDR1 LNHDA and CDR2 SQIVND (reference sequence). The CDR3 DNA sequence: TGTGCCAGTAGTGATAGCGGAAGCTCCTACGAGCAGTACTTC. This sequence encodes CASSDSGSSYEQYF. Drawing the rest from reference TRBV19 and TRBJ2-7, the complete variable domain is DGGITQSPKYLFRKEGQNVTLSCEQNLNHDAMYWYRQDPGQGLRLIYYSQIVNDFQKGDIAEGYSVSREKKESFPLTVTSAQKNPTAFYLCASSDSGSSYEQYFGPGTRLTVT.

Comments on this clone: Mismatch with germline at one junction end may stem from a read error. This chain uses TRBV7-9 with TRBJ2-1, with D possibly TRBD2 on 5 matching bases. The CDR3 spans 15 residues. Germline CDR1 reads SEHNR; CDR2 reads FQNEAQ (reference sequence). The DNA for the CDR3 is TGTTCCAGCAGCTCTCGGAGGATTGGTTACAATGAGCAGTTCTTC. Its translation: CSSSSRRIGYNEQFF.

The rearrangement links TRBV28 to TRBJ2-1; D is perhaps TRBD1 (6 bases). The CDR3 totals 14 residues. Germline CDR1 is MDHEN and CDR2 is SYDVKM. Trimming pared 7 bases from V and 8 bases from J, leaving 18 bases between. The CDR3 reads CASTRDTPHDEQFF. CDR3 bases: TGTGCCAGCACTCGGGACACTCCGCACGATGAGCAGTTCTTC.

This clone is a singleton in its sample. The V and J genes are TRBV19 and TRBJ1-1; TRBD1 aligns across 9 bases. Germline loops: CDR1 LNHDA, CDR2 SQIVND (reference sequence). The CDR3 loop spans 15 amino acids. Trimming took 0 bases from V and 6 from J; bases not matched to a gene: 5. Written as DNA, the CDR3 is TGTGCCAGTAGTATAGAGCCGGGACAGGGTTCTGAAGCTTTCTTT. Translated: CASSIEPGQGSEAFF.

This clone was seen a few times. V is TRBV30 and J is TRBJ1-6, with 11 bases fitting TRBD1. Looked up from germline, CDR1 is GTSNPN and CDR2 is SVGIG (reference sequence). V was pared by 5 bases and J by 9 bases, with 9 bases of the junction left unmatched. CDR3 length: 15 residues. The CDR3 bases are TGTGCCTGGGGCGGACAGGGGGCGTTGGGTTCACCCCTCCACTTT. Translated, it gives CAWGGQGALGSPLHF.

The chain combines TRBV2 with TRBJ2-7, with D perhaps TRBD1 (6 bases). The ends were cut back, 5 bases at V and 6 bases at J, with 14 bases in the middle. This CDR3 has 13 amino acids. The germline V gene has CDR1 SNHLY and CDR2 FYNNEI. CDR3 sequence (DNA): TGTGCCAGCAGTACGACAGGTTATAGCGAGCAGTACTTC. Protein: CASSTTGYSEQYF.

The gene calls are TRBV13 and TRBJ2-1, with unresolved D. Germline V gene data show CDR1 as PRHDT and CDR2 as FYEKMQ (reference sequence). This CDR3 spans 12 amino acids. Trimming cost V 5 bases and J 8 bases, with 10 bases left between them. This CDR3 reads CASSPSGHEQFF. CDR3 sequence (DNA): TGTGCCAGCAGCCCATCAGGCCATGAGCAGTTCTTC.

The chain joins TRBV10-3 to TRBJ2-3; D is possibly TRBD1 (5 bases). The V and J ends lost 5 bases and 0 bases respectively, with 12 bases between them. Germline V gene lookup returns CDR1 ENHRY and CDR2 SYGVKD. CDR3 length equals 15 residues. This CDR3 is CAISSTATSTDTQYF. The CDR3 DNA reads as TGTGCCATCAGTTCGACAGCTACTAGCACAGATACGCAGTATTTT.

This chain links TRBV14 with TRBJ2-5; D call uncertain. V gave up 4 bases and J gave up 7 bases, with 13 bases separating them. Germline lookup yields CDR1 SGHDN and CDR2 FVKESK. This CDR3 is 13 amino acids long. Here the CDR3 DNA reads TGTGCCAGCAGCCGCGGTCCCCCGGGGACCCAGTACTTC. Protein product: CASSRGPPGTQYF.

The table lists this clone with a few counts. J is TRBJ1-5 and V is TRBV7-2; D not resolved. This CDR3 is built from 14 residues. V shed 0 bases and J shed 8 bases, with 11 bases lying between them. Germline loops: CDR1 SGHTA, CDR2 FQGNSA. CDR3 region: CASSLAGSMEPQHF. The DNA for the CDR3 is TGTGCCAGCAGCTTAGCGGGCAGTATGGAGCCCCAGCATTTT.

V and J are TRBV28 and TRBJ2-1; D might be TRBD2 (6 bases). This CDR3 has 15 amino acids. CDR1 is MDHEN and CDR2 is SYDVKM in the germline V gene. Trimming took 5 bases from V and 4 from J, leaving 15 bases between them. The CDR3 loop is CASSGGRDSYNEQFF. The CDR3 DNA is TGTGCCAGCAGTGGGGGTAGGGACTCTTACAATGAGCAGTTCTTC. The whole variable domain, remainder taken from reference TRBV28 and TRBJ2-1, is DVKVTQSSRYLVKRTGEKVFLECVQDMDHENMFWYRQDPGLGLRLIYFSYDVKMKEKGDIPEGYSVSREKKERFSLILESASTNQTSMYLCASSGGRDSYNEQFFGPGTRLTVL.

This chain connects TRBV6-5 to TRBJ2-3; 9 bases align to TRBD2. The CDR3 is 13 residues long. The V gene's germline CDR1 is MNHEY and CDR2 SVGAGI. V trimming: 0 bases; J trimming: 14 bases; junction bases outside the gene matches: 6. The CDR3 DNA sequence: TGTGCCAGCAGTTACTCGAAAGCGGGGGGAAGGTATTTT. Translation: CASSYSKAGGRYF.

The chain combines TRBV11-2 with TRBJ1-5; 7 nucleotides line up with TRBD1. Germline V gene lookup returns CDR1 SGHAT and CDR2 FQNNGV. The J segment lost 6 bases and the V segment lost 5 bases, leaving 7 bases of the junction unmatched. This CDR3 has 14 residues. In nucleotides, the CDR3 is TGTGCCAGCAGCCCCCAGACAGGGAGTCAGCCCCAGCATTTT. Translated: CASSPQTGSQPQHF.